This TCR beta chain was identified in a study of cytotoxic CD8 clonotypes in ibrutinib-treated CLL. For the study at large: Mean per-sample yields comprised just over 250,000 productive templates and tens of thousands of productive rearrangements.

The CDR3 length is 14 residues. The V end was cut by 5 bases, the J end by 0 bases, with 7 bases between. Germline CDR1 LNHDA, CDR2 SQIVND (reference sequence). For this clone: Its specificity is unknown.

Study results and limitations: The clonality rise at ibrutinib response reflected private clonotype expansion. Clonality rose at ibrutinib response and fell back toward baseline at progression.

Some clones are missing from TCRdb's copy, which holds only in-frame ones; the method was immunoSEQ multiplex PCR. This sample has about 70,000 clones, with just over 90% found just once. This TCR came from a human donor with chronic lymphocytic leukemia. The V call is TRBV19, the J call TRBJ2-2; D call uncertain. Sequencing used PBMCs, obtained after 12 months of ibrutinib treatment. CDR3 residues: CASSLISNTGELFF. The DNA of the CDR3 is TGTGCCAGTAGTCTAATATCGAACACCGGGGAGCTGTTTTTT.